The sequence of this T cell receptor beta chain was determined in a study of blood T cell repertoires in COVID-19. Across the whole study: T cells, B-cell-depleted T cells, or PBMCs provided the cDNA or gDNA that served as material.

Method: immunoSEQ multiplex PCR; TCRdb's copy keeps in-frame clones and lacks some. The table shows more than 200,000 clones, with 83% occurring only once. This CDR3 comprises 13 residues. Trimming shortened V by 8 bases and J by 3 bases, and 11 bases separated the two germline ends. Germline CDR1 reads MNHEY; CDR2 reads SVGAGI. The source is a man aged 35-49 years with active or convalescent COVID-19. The sequencing sample was made of peripheral blood. The chain is built from TRBV6-5 and TRBJ1-3; TRBD1 is a possible D gene (5 bases). CDR3 coding DNA: TGTGCCAGCCAGATCAGGGTTGGAAACACCATATATTTT. Translating it yields CASQIRVGNTIYF.